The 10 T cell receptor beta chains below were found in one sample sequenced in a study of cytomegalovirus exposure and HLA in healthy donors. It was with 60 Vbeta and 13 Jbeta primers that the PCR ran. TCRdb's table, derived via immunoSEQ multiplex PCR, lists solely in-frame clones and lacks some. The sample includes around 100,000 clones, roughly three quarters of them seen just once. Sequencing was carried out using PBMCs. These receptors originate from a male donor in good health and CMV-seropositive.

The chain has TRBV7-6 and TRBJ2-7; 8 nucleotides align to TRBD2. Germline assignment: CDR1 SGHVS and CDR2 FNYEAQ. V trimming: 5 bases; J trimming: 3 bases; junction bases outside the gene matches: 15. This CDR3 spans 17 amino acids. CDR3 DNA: TGTGCCAGCAGCCCCCCGGGGGGGGGCAGTATTCTCTACGAGCAGTACTTC. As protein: CASSPPGGGSILYEQYF.

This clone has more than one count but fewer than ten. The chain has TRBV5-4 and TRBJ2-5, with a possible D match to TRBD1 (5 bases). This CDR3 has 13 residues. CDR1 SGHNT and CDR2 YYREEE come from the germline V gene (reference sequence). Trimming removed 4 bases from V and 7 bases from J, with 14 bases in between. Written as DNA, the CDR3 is TGTGCCAGCAGCCCGAGATGGGGCGGGACCCAGTACTTC. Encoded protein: CASSPRWGGTQYF. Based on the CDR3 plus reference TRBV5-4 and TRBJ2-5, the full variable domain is ETGVTQSPTHLIKTRGQQVTLRCSSQSGHNTVSWYQQALGQGPQFIFQYYREEENGRGNFPPRFSGLQFPNYSSELNVNALELDDSALYLCASSPRWGGTQYFGPGTRLLVL.

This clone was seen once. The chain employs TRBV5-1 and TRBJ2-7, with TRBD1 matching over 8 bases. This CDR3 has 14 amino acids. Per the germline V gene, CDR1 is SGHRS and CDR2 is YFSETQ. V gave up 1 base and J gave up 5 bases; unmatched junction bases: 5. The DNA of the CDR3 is TGCGCCAGCAGCTTGATACAGGGGGACCACGAGCAGTACTTC. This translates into CASSLIQGDHEQYF.

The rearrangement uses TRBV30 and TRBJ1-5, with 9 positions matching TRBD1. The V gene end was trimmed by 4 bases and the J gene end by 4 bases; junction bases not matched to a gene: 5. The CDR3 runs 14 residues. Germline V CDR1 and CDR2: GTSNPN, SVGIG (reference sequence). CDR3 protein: CAWNLDRGNQPQHF. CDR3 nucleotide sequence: TGTGCCTGGAATCTGGACAGGGGAAATCAGCCCCAGCATTTT.

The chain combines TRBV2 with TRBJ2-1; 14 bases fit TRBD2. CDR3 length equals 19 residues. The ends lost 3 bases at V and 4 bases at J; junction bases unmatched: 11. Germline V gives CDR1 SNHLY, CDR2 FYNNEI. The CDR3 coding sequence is TGTGCCAGCAGTGATTCTCCCGAGACTAGCGGGAGGGGTTACAATGAGCAGTTCTTC. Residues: CASSDSPETSGRGYNEQFF.

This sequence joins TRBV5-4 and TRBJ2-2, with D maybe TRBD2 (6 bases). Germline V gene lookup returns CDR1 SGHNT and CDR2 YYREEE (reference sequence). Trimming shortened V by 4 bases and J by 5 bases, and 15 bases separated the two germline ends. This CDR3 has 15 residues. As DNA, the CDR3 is TGTGCCAGCAGCCGCTGGAGGGCGGGAACCGGGGAGCTGTTTTTT. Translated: CASSRWRAGTGELFF.

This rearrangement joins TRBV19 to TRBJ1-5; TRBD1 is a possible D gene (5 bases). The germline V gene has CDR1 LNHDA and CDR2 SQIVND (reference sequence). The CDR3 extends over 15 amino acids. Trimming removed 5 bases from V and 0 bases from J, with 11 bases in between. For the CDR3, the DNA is TGTGCCAGTAGTCCCCCGGGACTTAGCAATCAGCCCCAGCATTTT. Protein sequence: CASSPPGLSNQPQHF. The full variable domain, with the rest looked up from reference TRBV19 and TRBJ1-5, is DGGITQSPKYLFRKEGQNVTLSCEQNLNHDAMYWYRQDPGQGLRLIYYSQIVNDFQKGDIAEGYSVSREKKESFPLTVTSAQKNPTAFYLCASSPPGLSNQPQHFGDGTRLSIL.

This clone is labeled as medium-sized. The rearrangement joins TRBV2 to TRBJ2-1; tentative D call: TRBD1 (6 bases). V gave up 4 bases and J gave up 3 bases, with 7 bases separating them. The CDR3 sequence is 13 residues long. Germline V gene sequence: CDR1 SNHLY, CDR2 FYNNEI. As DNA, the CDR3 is TGTGCCAGCAGTGCGGACAGCTACAATGAGCAGTTCTTC. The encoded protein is CASSADSYNEQFF.

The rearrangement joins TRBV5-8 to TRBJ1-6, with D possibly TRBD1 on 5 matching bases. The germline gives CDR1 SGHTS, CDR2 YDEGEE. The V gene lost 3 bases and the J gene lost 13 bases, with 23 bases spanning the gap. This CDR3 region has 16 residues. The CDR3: CASSSRLIQGLGPLHF. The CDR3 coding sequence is TGTGCCAGCAGCTCCCGACTGATCCAGGGCTTGGGGCCCCTCCACTTT.

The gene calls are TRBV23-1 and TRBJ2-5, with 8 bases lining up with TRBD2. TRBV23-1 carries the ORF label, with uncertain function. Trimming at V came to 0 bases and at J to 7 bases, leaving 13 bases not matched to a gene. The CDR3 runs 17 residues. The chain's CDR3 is CASSQSHGSGSGGTQYF. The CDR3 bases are TGCGCCAGCAGTCAATCCCATGGAAGCGGGAGCGGCGGGACCCAGTACTTC.